The entry below gives a single T cell receptor beta chain sequence along with its context. The antigen remains undetermined. Donors came from a validation cohort of over a hundred subjects, distinct from the first 666-subject cohort. CDR3 length: 14 amino acids. Germline CDR1 reads SQVTM; CDR2 reads ANQGSEA. V was clipped by 7 bases and J by 4 bases, with 17 bases between them. The data derive from a study of cytomegalovirus exposure and HLA in healthy donors. TCRdb keeps only in-frame clones here, not all; method: immunoSEQ multiplex PCR. Among 200,000 or so clones, about 90% were seen once, and the ten largest hold approximately 0.99%. Study-wide results and caveats: Rarity characterized most TCR sequences, yet some public TCRs appeared in many donors. The investigators catalogued 180 or so TCR beta chains as cytomegalovirus-associated.

The rearrangement joins TRBV29-1 to TRBJ2-1; TRBD2 might be the D (5 bases). This receptor was obtained from a woman between 18 and 29 years old in good health and CMV-seronegative. Source material: PBMCs. CDR3 bases: TGCAGCGGGAGGTCGACCACCCCGTACAATGAGCAGTTCTTC. As protein: CSGRSTTPYNEQFF.